This TCR beta chain derives from a study of shared clonotypes between healthy human individuals. Across the study: Sampling drew on donors who were a couple of women and a few men aged 18 to 49.

Every unsorted PBMC PCR replicate was loaded with 250 to 300 ng DNA, tens of thousands of T cell genomes. As originally analysed: Sequence data from immunoSEQ were junction-only and lacked quality scores; consequently, filtering differed. The protocol was immunoSEQ multiplex PCR, while the TCRdb copy is restricted to in-frame clones and leaves out a portion. D and trimming were read from the DNA, whereas the V and J calls and clone size are those reported in that table. Of roughly 490,000 clones detected, about 82% appear once; the ten largest clones hold approximately 13%. CDR1 is MDHEN, CDR2 SYDVKM, per germline. The CDR3 covers 12 residues.

Input material: PBMCs. The TCR was taken from a middle-aged woman in good health. Some clones in this sample may be carry-over from other donors' samples. The chain uses TRBV28 and TRBJ1-5; 12 bases agree with TRBD1. Here the CDR3 reads CAGGQGAQPQHF. For the CDR3, the DNA is TGTGCGGGGGGACAGGGGGCGCAGCCCCAGCATTTT. Full variable domain (rest looked up from reference TRBV28 and TRBJ1-5): DVKVTQSSRYLVKRTGEKVFLECVQDMDHENMFWYRQDPGLGLRLIYFSYDVKMKEKGDIPEGYSVSREKKERFSLILESASTNQTSMYLCAGGQGAQPQHFGDGTRLSIL.